This note documents a single TCR beta chain sequence. These data are taken from a study of blood T cell repertoires in COVID-19. Study summary: The cDNA or gDNA used as material had been derived from T cells, B-cell-depleted T cells, or PBMCs.

Assay used: immunoSEQ multiplex PCR; TCRdb lists only in-frame clones, some missing. The data show roughly 400,000 clones, more than 70% seen once. Germline V gene data show CDR1 as SGHRS and CDR2 as YFSETQ. CDR3 size: 16 residues. Trimming removed 0 bases from V and 2 bases from J, with 12 bases in between. This TCR derives from a woman in her sixties or seventies with COVID-19, enrolled during active disease. V usage is TRBV5-1 and J usage is TRBJ1-3; D is perhaps TRBD1 (5 bases). Sequencing used peripheral blood. CDR3 bases: TGCGCCAGCAGCTTGGATGGGGGGAAGACTGGAAACACCATATATTTT. Its translation is CASSLDGGKTGNTIYF.